The sequence of this TCR beta chain was determined in a study of blood T cell repertoires in COVID-19. Study-level information: Sources were T cells, B-cell-depleted T cells, or PBMCs; the material itself was cDNA or gDNA.

A note on this clone: The sample carries other DNA sequences with the same CDR3.

CDR1 and CDR2 from the germline V gene are LGHNA and YNFKEQ. Germline trimming cut 1 base from V and 1 base from J; bases unmatched to any gene: 2. The CDR3 runs to 16 residues. Sequencing used immunoSEQ multiplex PCR; TCRdb keeps in-frame clones, though not all of them. This table holds over 150,000 clones, roughly 90% found once. V is TRBV4-2 and J is TRBJ2-1; 9 bases line up with TRBD2. Sequenced sample: peripheral blood. The receptor comes from a man between 45 and 60 years old with acute or convalescent COVID-19. The CDR3 protein is CASSQGAGGSYNEQFF. CDR3 coding DNA: TGTGCCAGCAGCCAAGGGGCGGGAGGGTCCTACAATGAGCAGTTCTTC.